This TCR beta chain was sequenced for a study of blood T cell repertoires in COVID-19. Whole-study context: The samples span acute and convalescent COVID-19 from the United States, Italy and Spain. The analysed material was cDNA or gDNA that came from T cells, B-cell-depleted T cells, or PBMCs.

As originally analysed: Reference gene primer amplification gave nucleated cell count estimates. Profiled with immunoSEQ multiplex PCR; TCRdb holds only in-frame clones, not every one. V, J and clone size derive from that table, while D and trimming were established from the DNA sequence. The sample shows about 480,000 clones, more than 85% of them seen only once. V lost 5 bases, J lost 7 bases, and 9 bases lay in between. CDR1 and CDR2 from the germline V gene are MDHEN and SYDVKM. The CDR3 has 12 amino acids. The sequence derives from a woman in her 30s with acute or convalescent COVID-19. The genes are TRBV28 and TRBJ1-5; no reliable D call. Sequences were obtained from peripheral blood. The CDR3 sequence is CASSSREQPQHF. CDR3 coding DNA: TGTGCCAGCAGTAGTAGGGAGCAGCCCCAGCATTTT. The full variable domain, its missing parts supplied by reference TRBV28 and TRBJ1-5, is DVKVTQSSRYLVKRTGEKVFLECVQDMDHENMFWYRQDPGLGLRLIYFSYDVKMKEKGDIPEGYSVSREKKERFSLILESASTNQTSMYLCASSSREQPQHFGDGTRLSIL.